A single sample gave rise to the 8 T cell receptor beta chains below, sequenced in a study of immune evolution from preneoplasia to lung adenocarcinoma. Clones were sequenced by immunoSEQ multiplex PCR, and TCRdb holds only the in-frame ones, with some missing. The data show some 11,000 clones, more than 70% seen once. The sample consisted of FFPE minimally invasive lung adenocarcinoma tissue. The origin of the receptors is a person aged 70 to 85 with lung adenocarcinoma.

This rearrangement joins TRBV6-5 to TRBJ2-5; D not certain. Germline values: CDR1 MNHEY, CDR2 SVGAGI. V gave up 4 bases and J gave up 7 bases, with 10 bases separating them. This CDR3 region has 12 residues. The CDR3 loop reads CASSSSPGTQYF. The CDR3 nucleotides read TGTGCCAGCAGTTCGTCCCCGGGGACCCAGTACTTC.

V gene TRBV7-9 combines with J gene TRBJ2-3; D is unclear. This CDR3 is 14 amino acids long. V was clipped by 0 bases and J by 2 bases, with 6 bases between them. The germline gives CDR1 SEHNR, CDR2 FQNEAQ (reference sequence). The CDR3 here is CASSLASPTDTQYF. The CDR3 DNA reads TGTGCCAGCAGCTTAGCTAGCCCCACAGATACGCAGTATTTT.

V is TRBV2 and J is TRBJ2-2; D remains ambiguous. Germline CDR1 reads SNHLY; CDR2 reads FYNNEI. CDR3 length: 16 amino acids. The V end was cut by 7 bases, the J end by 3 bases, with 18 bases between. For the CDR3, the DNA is TGTGCCAGCACCGCGCTGAGTCCCCGGGACACCGGGGAGCTGTTTTTT. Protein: CASTALSPRDTGELFF.

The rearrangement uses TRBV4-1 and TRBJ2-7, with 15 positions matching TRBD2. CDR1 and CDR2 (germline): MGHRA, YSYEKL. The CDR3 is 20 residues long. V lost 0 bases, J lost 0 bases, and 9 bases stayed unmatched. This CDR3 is CASSQEEGTSGRPSSYEQYF. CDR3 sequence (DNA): TGCGCCAGCAGCCAAGAAGAAGGGACTAGCGGGAGGCCTAGCTCCTACGAGCAGTACTTC.

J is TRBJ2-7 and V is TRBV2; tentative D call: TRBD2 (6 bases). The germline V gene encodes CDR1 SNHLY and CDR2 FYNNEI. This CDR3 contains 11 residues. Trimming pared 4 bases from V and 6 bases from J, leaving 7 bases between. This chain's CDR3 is CASSGGTEQYF. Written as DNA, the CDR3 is TGTGCCAGCAGTGGCGGGACCGAGCAGTACTTC.

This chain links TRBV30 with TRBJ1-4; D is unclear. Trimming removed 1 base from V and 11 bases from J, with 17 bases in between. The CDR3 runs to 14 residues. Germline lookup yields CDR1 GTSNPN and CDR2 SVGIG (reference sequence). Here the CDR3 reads CAWSAPGIPDKLFF. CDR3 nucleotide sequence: TGTGCCTGGAGTGCACCCGGGATCCCCGACAAACTGTTTTTT.

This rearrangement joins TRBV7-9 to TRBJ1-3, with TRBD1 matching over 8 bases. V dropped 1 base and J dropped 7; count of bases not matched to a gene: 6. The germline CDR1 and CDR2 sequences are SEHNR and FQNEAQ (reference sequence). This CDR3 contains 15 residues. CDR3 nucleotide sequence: TGTGCCAGCAGCTTAGATGGGCGGACAGGGAACACCATATATTTT. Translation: CASSLDGRTGNTIYF.

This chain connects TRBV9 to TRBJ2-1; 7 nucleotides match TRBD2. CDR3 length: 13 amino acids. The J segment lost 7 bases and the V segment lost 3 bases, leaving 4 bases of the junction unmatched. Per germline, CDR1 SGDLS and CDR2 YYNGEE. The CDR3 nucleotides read TGTGCCAGCAGCGAGAGCGGGGCGAATGAGCAGTTCTTC. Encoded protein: CASSESGANEQFF.